These 3 T cell receptor beta chains were sequenced from one sample in a study of tissue T cells after allogeneic stem cell transplantation. TCRdb's copy holds only in-frame clones and misses some; the assay was immunoSEQ multiplex PCR. Here the sample spans several thousand clones, around a third being singletons. Time point here: mouse harvest day 14 after allogeneic transplant. Tail vein injection delivered 10^7 T-cell-depleted bone marrow cells and 10^6 splenic CD5+ T cells. The sequenced sample was skin. The receptor set was obtained from a female BALB/c mouse given C57BL/6 T cells with graft-versus-host disease after an allogeneic hematopoietic cell transplant.

Regarding this clone: These gene names are mouse names. Sequencing ends 1 residue short of the CDR3 end; the germline J gene provides the rest. Distinct nucleotide sequences in the sample also encode this CDR3. The chain joins TRBV26 to TRBJ1-2; D unclear. The CDR3 totals 12 residues. Germline-derived CDR1 and CDR2 are KGHPV and FQNQEV (reference sequence). V shed 4 bases and J shed 2 bases, with 5 bases lying between them. The part of the CDR3 DNA that was read is TGTGCCAGCAGTCGAGGGAACTCCGACTACACC. It encodes CASSRGNSDYT. The CDR3 in full is CASSRGNSDYTF.

Comment on this clone: Gene names and germline match the mouse. The CDR3 extends 1 residue past the end of the read, so its final part is completed from the germline J gene. The rearrangement links TRBV14 to TRBJ1-3; the match to TRBD1 covers 7 bases. The CDR3 contains 14 residues. Germline V lookup: CDR1 SGHDT, CDR2 FRDEAV. Trimming took 1 base from V and 3 from J; bases not matched to a gene: 1. CDR3 residues: CASSFGDSGNTLYF. The part of the CDR3 DNA that was read is TGTGCCAGCAGTTTCGGGGACAGTGGAAATACGCTCTAT.

For this clone: Mouse gene names apply. The read ends 1 residue early relative to the CDR3; the germline J gene fills the gap. The V and J genes are TRBV1 and TRBJ2-7, with 9 bases aligning to TRBD1. Trimming at V came to 0 bases and at J to 3 bases, leaving 6 bases not matched to a gene. This CDR3 region has 16 residues. CDR1 and CDR2 from the germline V gene are NSQYPW and LRSPGD (reference sequence). The CDR3 loop is CTCSADAGTGIYEQYF. The CDR3 DNA, read in part, is TGCACCTGCAGTGCAGACGCCGGGACAGGGATCTATGAACAGTAC.